This paragraph covers one T cell receptor (beta chain) sequence. This sample was included in a study of blood T cell repertoires in COVID-19. Study context: Whether acute or convalescent, the COVID-19 samples came from the United States, Italy and Spain. Nucleic acid was either cDNA or gDNA, and it came from T cells, B-cell-depleted T cells, or PBMCs.

The germline V gene has CDR1 MNHEY and CDR2 SMNVEV (reference sequence). This CDR3 contains 17 residues. J lost 4 bases, V lost 4 bases, and 12 bases had no gene match. Authors' processing steps: Nucleated cell counts were estimated from reference gene primer amplification. The protocol was immunoSEQ multiplex PCR, while the TCRdb copy is restricted to in-frame clones and leaves out a portion. Clone size and V and J calls were adopted from that table, with D and trimming inferred from the DNA. Among tens of thousands of clones listed, about 89% were seen once. Material for sequencing was peripheral blood. The rearrangement uses TRBV27 and TRBJ2-1; 8 nucleotides line up with TRBD2. The receptor was derived from a man aged 70-80 years with active or convalescent COVID-19. The CDR3 DNA is TGTGCCAGCAGTTCCCCGATTGCGGGGGGAAGATACAATGAGCAGTTCTTC. This translates into CASSSPIAGGRYNEQFF.